This paragraph covers one TCR beta chain sequence. Its target is not known. The protocol was immunoSEQ multiplex PCR, while the TCRdb copy is restricted to in-frame clones and leaves out a portion. In the table there are roughly 250,000 clones, around three quarters of which are singletons. These data come from a study of cytotoxic CD8 clonotypes in ibrutinib-treated CLL. The wider study: Partial responses numbered roughly 24 and complete responses 2; after a median about 72 months, roughly 14 stayed remitted and some twelve progressed.

Genomic DNA (about 2 micrograms) was obtained from cryopreserved PBMCs for construction of TCR beta libraries. Germline CDR1 and CDR2: SGHDT and YYEEEE. The ends lost 0 bases at V and 6 bases at J; junction bases unmatched: 5. The CDR3 runs to 14 residues. Study conclusions and caveats: An increase in clonality occurred at ibrutinib response, followed by a return toward baseline at progression. Under treatment, the uncommon public clonotypes either contracted or remained stable.

This receptor was obtained from a human donor with chronic lymphocytic leukemia. The sample in question was PBMCs, obtained after 24 months of ibrutinib treatment. The chain links TRBV5-6 to TRBJ2-7; 8 bases line up with TRBD1. CDR3 bases: TGTGCCAGCAGCTTGGGGACAGGGAGCCGCGAGCAGTACTTC. Translated, it gives CASSLGTGSREQYF.